This T cell receptor beta chain was sequenced in a study of OX40 agonist ivuxolimab in advanced cancers. CDR1 is MNHNS, CDR2 SASEGT, per germline. Trimming removed 4 bases from V and 3 bases from J, with 16 bases in between. CDR3 length: 16 residues. Only in-frame clones appear in the TCRdb table, and some are missing; sequencing was by immunoSEQ multiplex PCR. This sample has roughly 43,000 clones, with 82% found just once. V and J are TRBV6-1 and TRBJ2-1, with D perhaps matching TRBD2 (6 bases). The origin of this receptor is an adult with an advanced solid tumor such as melanoma, head and neck, liver or kidney cancer. Sequences were derived from CD4+ or CD8+ T cells sorted from blood, sampled in a trial of the OX40 agonist ivuxolimab. The CDR3 sequence is CASSGIGGGLYNEQFF. The CDR3 nucleotides are TGTGCCAGCAGTGGTATTGGGGGAGGCCTCTACAATGAGCAGTTCTTC.